Listed here are 24 T cell receptor beta chains from one sample, sequenced in a study of Ad26.COV2.S vaccination and SARS-CoV-2 variants. Documented treatment: some 20 received Ad26.COV2.S at low or high dose, single or two shots; five or six received placebo; per-sample allocation not given. Material that was analyzed had been drawn on day 63 after the first vaccine or placebo injection. TCRdb keeps only in-frame clones here, not all; method: immunoSEQ multiplex PCR. The sample consists of some 320,000 clones, 86% of them appearing once. The source was peripheral blood, collected in a trial of Ad26.COV2.S vaccine versus placebo. The source of these receptors is a person between 18 and 59 years old who received the Ad26.COV2.S COVID-19 vaccine or a placebo.

This rearrangement joins TRBV11-1 to TRBJ2-5; 10 nucleotides align to TRBD1. Trimming at V came to 2 bases and at J to 4 bases, leaving 7 bases not matched to a gene. The CDR3 spans 16 residues. CDR1 is SGHAT, CDR2 FQDESV, per germline (reference sequence). CDR3 nucleotide sequence: TGTGCCAGCAGCTTACGCGACAGGGGGCAGGGAGAGACCCAGTACTTC. Encoded protein: CASSLRDRGQGETQYF.

J is TRBJ1-1 and V is TRBV6-4, with a possible D match to TRBD1 (5 bases). The CDR3 loop spans 14 amino acids. V was shortened by 0 bases and J by 6 bases, with 11 bases between the two germline ends. Germline lookup yields CDR1 MRHNA and CDR2 SNTAGT. CDR3 sequence (DNA): TGTGCCAGCAGTGACTCGGAAAGGGGCCCTGAAGCTTTCTTT. This codes for CASSDSERGPEAFF.

The chain joins TRBV3-1 (or the pseudogene TRBV3-2) to TRBJ2-7; D may be TRBD2 (6 bases). The CDR3 loop spans 14 amino acids. The germline V and J ends were trimmed by 2 bases and 2 bases, with 10 bases remaining between them. CDR1 is LGHDT and CDR2 is YNNKEL in the germline V gene (reference sequence). Written as DNA, the CDR3 is TGTGCCAGCAGCCAAATGGGGGGAACCTACGAGCAGTACTTC. This sequence encodes CASSQMGGTYEQYF.

The CDR3 spells CASSPASGHSYEQYF. The CDR3 nucleotides are TGTGCCAGCAGCCCGGCGTCGGGACACTCCTACGAGCAGTACTTC. The chain is built from TRBV13 and TRBJ2-7, with D tentatively TRBD1 (6 bases). V lost 5 bases to trimming and J lost 0 bases, with 14 bases between them. Germline V gene sequence: CDR1 PRHDT, CDR2 FYEKMQ (reference sequence). The CDR3 sequence is 15 residues long.

The rearrangement joins TRBV2 to TRBJ2-7; 7 nucleotides line up with TRBD1. This CDR3 comprises 14 residues. Germline CDR1 reads SNHLY; CDR2 reads FYNNEI. V gave up 6 bases and J gave up 1 base; unmatched junction bases: 6. This chain's CDR3 is CASRTPGQSYEQYF. As DNA, the CDR3 is TGTGCCAGCAGGACTCCGGGACAGTCCTACGAGCAGTACTTC.

The chain is built from TRBV18 and TRBJ1-1; 9 positions agree with TRBD1. The V gene end was trimmed by 2 bases and the J gene end by 10 bases; junction bases not matched to a gene: 14. The CDR3 covers 16 residues. Germline V gives CDR1 KGHSH, CDR2 LQKENI. CDR3 in amino acids: CASSPTWGQGFEVAFF. CDR3 nucleotides: TGTGCCAGCTCACCAACTTGGGGACAGGGCTTCGAGGTAGCTTTCTTT. Full variable domain (rest looked up from reference TRBV18 and TRBJ1-1): NAGVMQNPRHLVRRRGQEARLRCSPMKGHSHVYWYRQLPEEGLKFMVYLQKENIIDESGMPKERFSAEFPKEGPSILRIQQVVRGDSAAYFCASSPTWGQGFEVAFFGQGTRLTVV.

The chain employs TRBV11-2 and TRBJ2-7; perhaps TRBD2 as D (5 bases). CDR3 length: 16 amino acids. From germline, CDR1 is SGHAT and CDR2 FQNNGV. Trimming took off 1 base at V and 6 bases at J, with 19 bases between the two ends. The CDR3 DNA is TGTGCCAGCAGCTTAGTTATGGTCGGGAAACGCGGCGAGCAGTACTTC. It yields the protein CASSLVMVGKRGEQYF. The full variable domain, with the rest looked up from reference TRBV11-2 and TRBJ2-7, is EAGVAQSPRYKIIEKRQSVAFWCNPISGHATLYWYQQILGQGPKLLIQFQNNGVVDDSQLPKDRFSAERLKGVDSTLKIQPAKLEDSAVYLCASSLVMVGKRGEQYFGPGTRLTVT.

This clone was observed a single time. This chain uses TRBV27 with TRBJ1-5; 9 nucleotides agree with TRBD1. V shed 6 bases, J shed 10 bases, and the junction held 10 bases outside the gene matches. Germline V gene sequence: CDR1 MNHEY, CDR2 SMNVEV (reference sequence). CDR3 length equals 14 residues. CDR3 sequence: CASSDGTGRRPQHF. CDR3 sequence (DNA): TGTGCCAGCAGCGACGGGACAGGGCGTCGTCCCCAGCATTTT.

This clone occurred once. The chain is built from TRBV18 and TRBJ2-1; tentative D call: TRBD1 (5 bases). Between the trimmed V and J ends, which lost 3 bases and 8 bases, there was a span of 14 bases. Germline values: CDR1 KGHSH, CDR2 LQKENI. The CDR3 extends over 14 amino acids. This chain's CDR3 is CASSPIRQGHEQFF. The CDR3 DNA reads TGTGCCAGCTCACCGATTCGGCAGGGCCATGAGCAGTTCTTC.

The J gene is TRBJ2-7, the V gene TRBV6-2 or TRBV6-3, with 10 bases fitting TRBD2. This CDR3 has 16 amino acids. Germline V CDR1 and CDR2: MNHEY, SVGEGT. The V gene end was trimmed by 4 bases and the J gene end by 2 bases; junction bases not matched to a gene: 8. CDR3 protein: CASSLSASGGAYEQYF. The CDR3 DNA follows: TGTGCCAGCAGTTTAAGTGCTAGCGGGGGTGCCTACGAGCAGTACTTC.

V gene TRBV19 combines with J gene TRBJ1-5, with TRBD1 matching over 9 bases. The V and J ends lost 7 bases and 1 base, in that order; junction bases with no gene match: 5. The CDR3 covers 15 residues. Germline V gene sequence: CDR1 LNHDA, CDR2 SQIVND (reference sequence). CDR3 protein: CASNGGQGSNQPQHF. In nucleotides, the CDR3 is TGTGCCAGTAACGGGGGACAGGGAAGCAATCAGCCCCAGCATTTT.

This rearrangement joins TRBV6-5 to TRBJ1-1; 7 bases are shared with TRBD1. The CDR3 is made up of 15 amino acids. V trimming: 5 bases; J trimming: 4 bases; junction bases outside the gene matches: 10. Looked up from germline, CDR1 is MNHEY and CDR2 is SVGAGI. The CDR3 is CASSTWGQFTTEAFF. The CDR3 bases are TGTGCCAGCAGTACCTGGGGACAGTTTACCACTGAAGCTTTCTTT.

The chain employs TRBV5-1 and TRBJ2-1, with D maybe TRBD2 (5 bases). Germline CDR1 and CDR2: SGHRS and YFSETQ. Trimming left V 4 bases short and J 5 bases short, with 13 bases between. The CDR3 has 14 amino acids. Here the CDR3 DNA reads TGCGCCAGCAGCGCCGGACTTACCAACAATGAGCAGTTCTTC. It specifies CASSAGLTNNEQFF.

The CDR3 protein is CSASDGPQETQYF. Here the CDR3 DNA reads TGCAGTGCTAGTGACGGGCCCCAAGAGACCCAGTACTTC. The chain employs TRBV20-1 and TRBJ2-5; D call uncertain. The CDR3 sequence is 13 residues long. Trimming stripped 3 bases from V and 1 base from J, with 9 bases between. In germline, CDR1 is DFQATT, CDR2 SNEGSKA (reference sequence).

The V and J genes are TRBV5-8 and TRBJ1-2; the match to TRBD1 covers 8 bases. This CDR3 is built from 14 residues. With 3 bases clipped from V and 3 bases from J, the junction kept 4 bases outside the gene matches. The V gene's germline CDR1 is SGHTS and CDR2 YDEGEE. The CDR3 protein is CASSWTGTYYGYTF. Written as DNA, the CDR3 is TGTGCCAGCAGCTGGACAGGGACTTACTATGGCTACACCTTC.

V gene TRBV24-1 combines with J gene TRBJ2-3, with 10 bases matching TRBD1. The CDR3 length is 18 residues. V trimming: 0 bases; J trimming: 6 bases; junction bases outside the gene matches: 11. Germline assignment: CDR1 KGHDR and CDR2 SFDVKD. The CDR3 region is CATSDLPLGQGVCDTQYF. The CDR3 DNA reads as TGTGCCACCAGTGATTTGCCCCTCGGACAGGGGGTTTGCGATACGCAGTATTTT.

V usage is TRBV27 and J usage is TRBJ2-3; D possibly corresponds to TRBD1 (7 bases). The CDR3 contains 15 residues. From germline, CDR1 is MNHEY and CDR2 SMNVEV (reference sequence). The germline V and J ends were trimmed by 4 bases and 2 bases, with 13 bases remaining between them. The CDR3, as DNA: TGTGCCAGCAGTTCACAGGGGACTTACACAGATACGCAGTATTTT. Translated, it gives CASSSQGTYTDTQYF.

V usage is TRBV18 and J usage is TRBJ2-2; D might be TRBD1 or TRBD2, each matching 5 bases. This CDR3 is built from 15 residues. Germline loops: CDR1 KGHSH, CDR2 LQKENI. V was pared by 6 bases and J by 5 bases, with 16 bases between. CDR3 protein: CASSGNPRETGELFF. CDR3 DNA: TGTGCCAGCTCTGGGAACCCCAGGGAGACCGGGGAGCTGTTTTTT.

This sequence joins TRBV7-2 and TRBJ1-5, with D perhaps matching TRBD1 (5 bases). Trimming removed 3 bases at V and 6 bases at J, with 12 bases between. Germline V CDR1 and CDR2: SGHTA, FQGNSA. This CDR3 has 14 residues. The CDR3 reads CASSFDPQGQPQHF. In nucleotides, the CDR3 is TGTGCCAGCAGCTTTGACCCTCAGGGTCAGCCCCAGCATTTT.

The CDR3 reads CAITLGSPSGANVLTF. The CDR3, as DNA: TGTGCCATCACCCTCGGGAGTCCCTCTGGGGCCAACGTCCTGACTTTC. The rearrangement links TRBV10-3 to TRBJ2-6; D is possibly TRBD2 (6 bases). The CDR3 loop spans 16 amino acids. Germline V CDR1 and CDR2: ENHRY, SYGVKD. V was pared by 7 bases and J by 0 bases, with 13 bases between.

Ten or more counts support this clone. This chain uses TRBV9 with TRBJ2-2, with 7 positions matching TRBD2. The CDR3 length is 18 residues. Trimming at V came to 7 bases and at J to 3 bases, leaving 18 bases not matched to a gene. Germline-derived CDR1 and CDR2 are SGDLS and YYNGEE. In DNA form, the CDR3 reads TGTGCCAGCTTCGTAAAGGGAGGGCGGACCTTCTACACCGGGGAGCTGTTTTTT. Amino acids: CASFVKGGRTFYTGELFF.

This chain links TRBV2 with TRBJ1-4; D may be TRBD1 (5 bases). The germline V gene has CDR1 SNHLY and CDR2 FYNNEI. This CDR3 is built from 15 residues. Trimming took 1 base from V and 8 from J, leaving 14 bases between them. This CDR3 is CASSEEAGIKEKLFF. The CDR3, as DNA: TGTGCCAGCAGTGAAGAGGCAGGGATTAAAGAAAAACTGTTTTTT.

With respect to this clone: Its ends do not fully match the called genes, so a read error is possible. The rearrangement uses TRBV5-1 and TRBJ1-1; 11 bases agree with TRBD1. The CDR3 contains 13 residues. Germline V gene lookup returns CDR1 SGHRS and CDR2 YFSETQ. CDR3 amino acids: CASSLAGQGVWGF. The CDR3 coding sequence is TGCGCCAGCAGCTTAGCGGGACAGGGGGTATGGGGCTTT.

This chain uses TRBV7-8 with TRBJ1-6; D not resolved. Per germline, CDR1 SGHVS and CDR2 FQNEAQ. The CDR3 has 15 amino acids. Trimming shortened V by 5 bases and J by 4 bases, and 12 bases separated the two germline ends. CDR3 region: CASSLKGGYNSPLHF. DNA for the CDR3: TGTGCCAGCAGCCTTAAAGGCGGATATAATTCACCCCTCCACTTT.